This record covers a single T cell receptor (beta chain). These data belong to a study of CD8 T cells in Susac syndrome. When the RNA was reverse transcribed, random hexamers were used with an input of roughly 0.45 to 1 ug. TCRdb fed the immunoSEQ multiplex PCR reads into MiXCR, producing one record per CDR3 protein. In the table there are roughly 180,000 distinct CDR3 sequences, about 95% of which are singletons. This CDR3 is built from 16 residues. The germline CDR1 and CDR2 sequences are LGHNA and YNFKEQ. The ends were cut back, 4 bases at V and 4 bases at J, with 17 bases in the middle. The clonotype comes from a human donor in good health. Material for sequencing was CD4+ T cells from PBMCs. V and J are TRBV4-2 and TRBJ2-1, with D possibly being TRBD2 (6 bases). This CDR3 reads CASSPRLVSDYNEQFF. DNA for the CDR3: TGTGCCAGCAGCCCCAGACTAGTATCCGATTACAATGAGCAGTTCTTC.